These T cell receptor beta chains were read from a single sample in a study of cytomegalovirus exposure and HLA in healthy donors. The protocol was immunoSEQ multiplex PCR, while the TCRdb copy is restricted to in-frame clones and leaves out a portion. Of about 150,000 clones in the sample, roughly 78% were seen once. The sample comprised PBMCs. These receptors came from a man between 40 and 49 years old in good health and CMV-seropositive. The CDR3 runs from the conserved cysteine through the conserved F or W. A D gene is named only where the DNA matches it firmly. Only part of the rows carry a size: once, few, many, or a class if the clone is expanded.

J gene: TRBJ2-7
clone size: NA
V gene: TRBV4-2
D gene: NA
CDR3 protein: CASSQGQGIEQYF
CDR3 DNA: TGTGCCAGCAGCCAAGGCCAGGGCATCGAGCAGTACTTC

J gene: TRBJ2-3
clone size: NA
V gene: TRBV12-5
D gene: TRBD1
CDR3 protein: CASASGTGGSFSTDTQYF
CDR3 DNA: TGTGCTAGTGCCTCCGGGACAGGGGGCTCGTTTAGCACAGATACGCAGTATTTT

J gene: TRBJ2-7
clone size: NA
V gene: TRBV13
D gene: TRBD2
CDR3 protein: CASSPSTSVEQYF
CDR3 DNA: TGTGCCAGCAGCCCGTCCACTAGCGTCGAGCAGTACTTC

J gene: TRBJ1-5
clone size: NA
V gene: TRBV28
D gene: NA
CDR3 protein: CASSLLPGQPQHF
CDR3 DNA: TGTGCCAGCAGTCTGCTACCGGGACAGCCCCAGCATTTT

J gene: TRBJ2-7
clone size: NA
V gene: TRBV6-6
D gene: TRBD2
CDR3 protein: CASSYSSGRYSYEQYF
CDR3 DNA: TGTGCCAGCAGTTACTCTAGCGGGAGATACTCCTACGAGCAGTACTTC

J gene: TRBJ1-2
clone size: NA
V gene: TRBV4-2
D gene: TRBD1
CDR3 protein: CASSQVDMDRVGHGYTF
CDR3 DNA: TGTGCCAGCAGCCAAGTAGATATGGACAGGGTAGGTCATGGCTACACCTTC

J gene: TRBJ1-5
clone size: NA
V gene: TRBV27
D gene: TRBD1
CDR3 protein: CASSLYPGGQPQHF
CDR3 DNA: TGTGCCAGCAGTTTATATCCAGGGGGCCAGCCCCAGCATTTT

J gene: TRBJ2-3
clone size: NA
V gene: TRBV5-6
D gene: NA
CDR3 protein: CASSPYVGTDTQYF
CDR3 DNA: TGTGCCAGCAGCCCCTACGTGGGCACAGATACGCAGTATTTT

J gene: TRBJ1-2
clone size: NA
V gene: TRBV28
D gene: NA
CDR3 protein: CASTPAGSPLTEYYGYTF
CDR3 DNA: TGTGCCAGCACCCCTGCTGGGTCCCCTCTGACAGAGTACTATGGCTACACCTTC

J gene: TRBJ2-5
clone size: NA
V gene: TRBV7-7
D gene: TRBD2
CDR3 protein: CASSFGLAGLETQYF
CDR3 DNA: TGTGCCAGCAGCTTCGGACTAGCGGGTTTGGAGACCCAGTACTTC

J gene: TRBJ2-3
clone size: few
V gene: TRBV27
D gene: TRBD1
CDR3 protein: CASSLGQGIDTQYF
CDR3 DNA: TGTGCCAGCAGTTTGGGACAGGGAATAGATACGCAGTATTTT

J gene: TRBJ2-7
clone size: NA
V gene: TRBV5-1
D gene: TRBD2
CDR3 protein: CASSPRGGSYEQYF
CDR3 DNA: TGCGCCAGCAGCCCGCGGGGGGGCTCCTACGAGCAGTACTTC

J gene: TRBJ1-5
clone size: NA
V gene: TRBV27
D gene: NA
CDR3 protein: CASSHIPSSNQPQHF
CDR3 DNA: TGTGCCAGCAGCCACATCCCAAGTAGCAATCAGCCCCAGCATTTT

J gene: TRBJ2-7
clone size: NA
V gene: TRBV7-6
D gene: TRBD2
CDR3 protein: CASSLLAVGVEQYF
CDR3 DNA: TGTGCCAGCAGCTTGCTAGCGGTCGGGGTCGAGCAGTACTTC

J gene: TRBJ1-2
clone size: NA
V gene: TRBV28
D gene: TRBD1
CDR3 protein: CASSLRDSFYGYTF
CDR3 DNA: TGTGCCAGCAGTTTAAGGGACAGCTTCTATGGCTACACCTTC

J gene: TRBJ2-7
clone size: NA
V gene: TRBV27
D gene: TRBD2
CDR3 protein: CAILPGTSGSYEQYF
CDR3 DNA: TGTGCCATCCTCCCAGGGACTAGCGGGAGTTACGAGCAGTACTTC

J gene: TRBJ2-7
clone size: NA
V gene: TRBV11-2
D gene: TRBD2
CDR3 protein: CASSNRLAGLYEQYF
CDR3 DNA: TGTGCCAGCAGCAACCGACTAGCGGGATTGTACGAGCAGTACTTC

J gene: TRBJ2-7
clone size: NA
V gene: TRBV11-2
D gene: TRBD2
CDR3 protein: CASSSVRTSGGSYEQYF
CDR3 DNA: TGTGCCAGCAGCTCTGTTCGGACTAGCGGGGGGTCCTACGAGCAGTACTTC

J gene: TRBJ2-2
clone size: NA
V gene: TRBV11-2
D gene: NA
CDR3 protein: CASSLVAEAGELFF
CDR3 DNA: TGTGCCAGCAGCTTAGTAGCTGAGGCCGGGGAGCTGTTTTTT

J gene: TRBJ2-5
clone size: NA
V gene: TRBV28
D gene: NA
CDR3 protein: CASSLLGKARHRETQYF
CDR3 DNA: TGTGCCAGCAGTTTATTGGGCAAGGCGCGCCACAGGGAGACCCAGTACTTC

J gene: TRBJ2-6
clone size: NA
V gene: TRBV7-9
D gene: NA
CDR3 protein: CASSFPRSGANVLTF
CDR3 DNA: TGTGCCAGCAGTTTTCCCCGCTCTGGGGCCAACGTCCTGACTTTC

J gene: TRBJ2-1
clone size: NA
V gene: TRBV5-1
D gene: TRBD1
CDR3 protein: CASSPGQGYNEQFF
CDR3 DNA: TGCGCCAGCAGCCCGGGACAGGGCTACAATGAGCAGTTCTTC